The entry below describes one T cell receptor beta chain. Its antigen is unknown. Together with a sample-barcoded 5' primer, a J-beta primer mix was included in a second PCR lasting about 7 to 11 cycles. In TCRdb, the 5' RACE reads were re-called with MiXCR into one record per CDR3 protein. Of 780,000 or so distinct CDR3 sequences detected, approximately 53% appear once; the ten largest clones hold around a quarter. The sample originates from a study of blood T cells in healthy people across ages. General study findings and limits: The study lacked donor CMV status, which possibly confounded expanded clonotype changes. In older individuals, TCR beta diversity per million T cells was lower, falling roughly linearly with age. Diversity was higher, and naive CD4+ cells more numerous, in long-lived donors than in aged donors.

The V end lost 3 bases, the J end lost 4 bases, and 12 bases lay between the germline ends. Germline V gene data show CDR1 as DFQATT and CDR2 as SNEGSKA (reference sequence). The CDR3 contains 14 residues. The chain is built from TRBV20-1 and TRBJ1-4; D not resolved. The source of this sequence is a man aged 35-49 years in good health. Sequencing was performed on blood. The chain's CDR3 is CSARVGSLNEKLFF. DNA of the CDR3: TGCAGTGCTAGGGTCGGCAGCCTTAATGAAAAACTGTTTTTT.